The clone carrying this T cell receptor beta chain occurred many times. V lost 3 bases to trimming and J lost 1 base, with 7 bases between them. The CDR3 is 13 residues long. From germline, CDR1 is SGDLS and CDR2 YYNGEE. The data were taken from a study of Graves' ophthalmopathy and Graves' hyperthyroidism. Investigators amplified TCR beta CDR3 regions from RNA transcripts. Following a first-round RT-PCR that used HTBI primers, a second-round multiplex PCR was carried out. TCRdb itself ran the multiplex PCR reads through MiXCR, one entry per CDR3 protein. The sample records approximately 160,000 distinct CDR3 sequences, over 35% being singletons.

Sequencing was performed on peripheral blood. This clonotype was obtained from a woman in her 40s with Graves' ophthalmopathy. The rearrangement uses TRBV9 and TRBJ1-1; D perhaps matches TRBD1 (6 bases). This CDR3 reads CASSGQANTEAFF. As DNA, the CDR3 is TGTGCCAGCAGCGGACAGGCGAACACTGAAGCTTTCTTT.